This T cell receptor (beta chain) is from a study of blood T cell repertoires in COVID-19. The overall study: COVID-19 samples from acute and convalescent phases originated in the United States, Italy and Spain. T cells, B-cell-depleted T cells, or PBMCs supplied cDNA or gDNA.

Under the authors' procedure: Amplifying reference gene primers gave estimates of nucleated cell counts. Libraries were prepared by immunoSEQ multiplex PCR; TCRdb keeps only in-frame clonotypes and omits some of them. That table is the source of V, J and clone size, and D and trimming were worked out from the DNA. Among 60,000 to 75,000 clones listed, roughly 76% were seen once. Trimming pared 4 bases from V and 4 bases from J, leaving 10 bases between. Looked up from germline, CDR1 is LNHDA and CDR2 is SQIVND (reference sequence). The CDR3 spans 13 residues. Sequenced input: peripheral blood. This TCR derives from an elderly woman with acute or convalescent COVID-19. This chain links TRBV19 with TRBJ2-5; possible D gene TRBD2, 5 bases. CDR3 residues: CASSRGRSETQYF. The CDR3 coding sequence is TGTGCCAGTAGTAGAGGGCGCTCAGAGACCCAGTACTTC.